Following are 2 T cell receptor beta chains from one sample sequenced in a study of shared clonotypes between healthy human individuals. Clones were sequenced by immunoSEQ multiplex PCR, and TCRdb holds only the in-frame ones, with some missing. The sample yields about 92,000 clones, 68% seen once. Sample: memory CD8+ T cells sorted from blood. Subset of the sample: CD45RO+ cells pooled with CCR7-negative TemRA cells. The receptors were sampled from a man younger than 40 in good health.

The gene calls are TRBV5-3 and TRBJ2-3; 8 bases line up with TRBD1. TRBV5-3 is known as an ORF, though its function is uncertain. The CDR3 contains 15 residues. V was pared by 8 bases and J by 3 bases, with 11 bases of the junction left unmatched. The CDR3 is CASSDRQGMTDTQYF. The DNA for the CDR3 is TGTGCCAGCAGCGATAGACAGGGGATGACAGATACGCAGTATTTT.

The V and J genes are TRBV14 and TRBJ2-7; 10 nucleotides line up with TRBD1. CDR1 and CDR2 from the germline V gene are SGHDN and FVKESK. This CDR3 has 16 amino acids. V shed 0 bases and J 2 bases; nucleotides not matched to a gene: 4. The CDR3 here is CASSQEGQGEAYEQYF. The CDR3 bases are TGTGCCAGCAGCCAAGAAGGACAGGGGGAAGCCTACGAGCAGTACTTC.